This T cell receptor (beta chain) is from a study of beta chain features in type 1 diabetes. The study reverse transcribed the entire isolated RNA, so it sequenced expressed TCRB transcripts. The assay was immunoSEQ multiplex PCR, and TCRdb's table has in-frame clones only and misses some. The sample yields about 44,000 clones, around 50% seen once. Germline CDR1 is SGHAT and CDR2 is FQNNGV. V was trimmed by 4 bases and J by 10 bases, leaving 14 bases between them. The CDR3 spans 13 residues. This clone was observed a few times. The material sequenced was Tregs from blood. This receptor was identified in a woman in her late teens or twenties in good health. The chain couples TRBV11-2 to TRBJ1-5; D unclear. The CDR3 loop is CASSSQLGGPQHF. As DNA, the CDR3 is TGTGCCAGCAGCTCCCAGCTCGGAGGACCCCAGCATTTT.